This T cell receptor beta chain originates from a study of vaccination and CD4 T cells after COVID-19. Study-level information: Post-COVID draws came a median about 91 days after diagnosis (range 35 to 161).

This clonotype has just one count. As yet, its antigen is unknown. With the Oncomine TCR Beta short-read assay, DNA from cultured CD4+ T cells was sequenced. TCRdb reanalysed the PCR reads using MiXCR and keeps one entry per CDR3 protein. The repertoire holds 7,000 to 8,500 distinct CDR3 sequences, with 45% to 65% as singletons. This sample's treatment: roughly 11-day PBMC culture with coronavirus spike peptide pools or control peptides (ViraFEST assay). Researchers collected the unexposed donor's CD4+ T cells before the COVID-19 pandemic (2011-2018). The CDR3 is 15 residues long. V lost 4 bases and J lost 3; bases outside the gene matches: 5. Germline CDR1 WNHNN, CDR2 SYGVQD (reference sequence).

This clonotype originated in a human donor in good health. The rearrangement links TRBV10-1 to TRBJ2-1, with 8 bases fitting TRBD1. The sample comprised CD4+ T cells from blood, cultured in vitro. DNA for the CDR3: TGCGCCAGCAGTGCGGCAGGGGGCCTCTACAATGAGCAGTTCTTC. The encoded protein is CASSAAGGLYNEQFF.